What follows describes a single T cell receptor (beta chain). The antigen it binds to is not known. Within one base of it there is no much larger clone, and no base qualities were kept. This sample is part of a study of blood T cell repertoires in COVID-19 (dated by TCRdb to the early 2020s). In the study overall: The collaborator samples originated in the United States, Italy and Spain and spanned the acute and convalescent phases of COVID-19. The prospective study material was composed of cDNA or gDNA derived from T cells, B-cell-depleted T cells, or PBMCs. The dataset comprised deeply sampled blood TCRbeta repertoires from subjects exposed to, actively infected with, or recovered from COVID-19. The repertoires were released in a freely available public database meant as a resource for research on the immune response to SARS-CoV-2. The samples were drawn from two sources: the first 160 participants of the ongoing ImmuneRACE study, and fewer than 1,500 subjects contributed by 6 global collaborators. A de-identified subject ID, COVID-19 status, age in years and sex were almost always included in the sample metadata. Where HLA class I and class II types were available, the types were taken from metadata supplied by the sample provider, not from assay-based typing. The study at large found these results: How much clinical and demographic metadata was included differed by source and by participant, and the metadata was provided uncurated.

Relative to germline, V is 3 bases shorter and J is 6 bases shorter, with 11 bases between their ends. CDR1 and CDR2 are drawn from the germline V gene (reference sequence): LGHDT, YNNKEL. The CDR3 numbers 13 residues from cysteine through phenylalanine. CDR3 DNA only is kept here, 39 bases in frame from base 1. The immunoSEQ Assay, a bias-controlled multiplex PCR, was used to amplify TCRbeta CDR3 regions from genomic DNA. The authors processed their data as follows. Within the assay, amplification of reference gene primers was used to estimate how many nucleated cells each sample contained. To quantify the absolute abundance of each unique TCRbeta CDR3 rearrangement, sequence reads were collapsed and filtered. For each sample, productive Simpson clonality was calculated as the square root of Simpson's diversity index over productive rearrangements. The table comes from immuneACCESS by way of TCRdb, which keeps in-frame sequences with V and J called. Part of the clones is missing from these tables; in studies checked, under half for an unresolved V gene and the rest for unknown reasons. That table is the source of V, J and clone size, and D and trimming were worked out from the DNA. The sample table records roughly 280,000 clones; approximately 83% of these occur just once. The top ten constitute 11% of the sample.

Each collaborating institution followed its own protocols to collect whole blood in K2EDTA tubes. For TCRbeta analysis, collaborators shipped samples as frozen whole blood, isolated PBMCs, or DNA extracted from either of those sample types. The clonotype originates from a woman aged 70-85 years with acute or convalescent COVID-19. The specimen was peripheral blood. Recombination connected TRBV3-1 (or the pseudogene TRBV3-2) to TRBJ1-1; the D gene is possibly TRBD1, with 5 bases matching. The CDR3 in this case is CASSQGGVAEAFF. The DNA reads TGTGCCAGCAGCCAGGGGGGGGTGGCTGAAGCTTTCTTT.